The sequence of this TCR beta chain was determined in a study of human T cells and chemical hapten exposure. Study-wide context: DPC (0.01%) was patch tested on the upper back and read at 6 days. Patients, chiefly female, had alopecia areata, totalis or universalis.

Time point of the sample: patch test 2, 6 weeks after DPC sensitization. Treatment indicated: therapeutic diphenylcyclopropenone sensitization with weekly scalp DPC. This clonotype appeared a few times. The library labeled individual cDNA molecules by adding unique molecular identifiers to them. Original analysis: Individual samples carried between 23,224 and 690,600 TCRs, with 95,638 as the median. TCRdb ran MiXCR on the RACE reads and lists one entry per CDR3 protein. The V and J calls here are based on TCRdb, not the publication. The repertoire includes about 73,000 distinct CDR3 sequences, roughly 8.5% of them detected once, and approximately 3.4% sits in the top ten. CDR1 is ENHRY and CDR2 is SYGVKD in the germline V gene. This CDR3 comprises 15 residues. After removal of 6 bases from V and 4 bases from J, the junction contained 10 bases not matched to a gene.

The origin of this receptor is a woman between 50 and 59 years old with alopecia areata. Some clones in this sample may be carry-over from other donors' samples. The sample consisted of whole blood, taken in connection with sensitization to the hapten diphenylcyclopropenone (DPC). The V gene is TRBV10-3, the J gene TRBJ2-3, with 7 bases aligning to TRBD1. The CDR3 spells CAISEPTGPPDTQYF. DNA for the CDR3: TGTGCCATCAGCGAGCCGACAGGGCCCCCAGATACGCAGTATTTT.